These T cell receptor beta chains were read from a single sample in a study of T cells in Graves' hyperthyroidism and ophthalmopathy. TCRdb used MiXCR to reprocess the multiplex PCR reads, holding one entry per CDR3 protein. The sample includes more than 500,000 distinct CDR3 sequences, roughly 16% of them seen just once. The sequenced sample consisted of blood. The receptors come from a woman younger than 45 with Graves' ophthalmopathy. The CDR3 runs from the conserved cysteine through the conserved F or W. D genes are given only for firm matches. Clone size, where shown, is once, few, many, or a class for clones that have expanded.

many | TRBJ2-7 | TRBV6-1 | TRBD2 | CATATTSGSYEQYF | TGTGCCACCGCTACAACTAGCGGGAGTTACGAGCAGTACTTC
many | TRBJ2-3 | TRBV7-2 | TRBD2 | CASSVRAGGTDTQYF | TGTGCCAGCAGTGTCAGGGCGGGAGGCACAGATACGCAGTATTTT
. | TRBJ1-1 | TRBV14 | . | CASSQPGGPNTEAFF | TGTGCCAGCAGCCAGCCCGGTGGCCCGAACACTGAAGCTTTCTTT
. | TRBJ2-1 | TRBV24-1 | TRBD1 | CATSDFVRTGGNEQFF | TGTGCCACCAGTGATTTTGTCCGGACAGGGGGCAATGAGCAGTTCTTC
many | TRBJ2-7 | TRBV7-9 | . | CASRTTGNEQYF | TGTGCCAGCAGGACCACAGGGAACGAGCAGTACTTC
few | TRBJ2-3 | TRBV2 | . | CASSEPSGTDSQYF | TGTGCCAGCAGTGAGCCCAGCGGCACAGATTCGCAGTATTTT
few | TRBJ2-2 | TRBV7-2 | TRBD1 | CASSRLQGASPSELFF | TGTGCCAGCAGCCGCTTACAGGGGGCGAGCCCCTCCGAGCTGTTTTTT
many | TRBJ2-2 | TRBV7-2 | TRBD2 | CASLGRAGANTGELFF | TGTGCCAGCTTAGGTCGAGCGGGGGCGAACACCGGGGAGCTGTTTTTT
few | TRBJ2-3 | TRBV27 | TRBD2 | CASTSAGGPPDTQYF | TGTGCCAGCACAAGTGCGGGAGGGCCCCCAGATACGCAGTATTTT
many | TRBJ2-5 | TRBV9 | TRBD1 | CASTPGQGAWETQYF | TGTGCCAGCACACCCGGACAGGGGGCTTGGGAGACCCAGTACTTC
many | TRBJ2-1 | TRBV11-2 | TRBD1 | CASSSDRVEEQFF | TGTGCCAGCAGCTCCGACAGGGTGGAAGAGCAGTTCTTC
few | TRBJ2-7 | TRBV3-1 | TRBD2 | CASSRGLAGGPIEQYF | TGTGCCAGCAGCCGAGGACTAGCGGGAGGGCCAATCGAGCAGTACTTC
. | TRBJ1-5 | TRBV6-1 | . | CASEGKASNQPQHF | TGTGCCAGCGAGGGGAAAGCGAGCAATCAGCCCCAGCATTTT
. | TRBJ2-2 | TRBV18 | . | CASSPSTGHGGLTGELFF | TGTGCCAGCTCACCCTCGACGGGCCACGGGGGTCTCACCGGGGAGCTGTTTTTT
few | TRBJ2-1 | TRBV15 | . | CATSRDSFRGGNEQFF | TGTGCCACCAGCAGAGATTCCTTCAGGGGCGGCAATGAGCAGTTCTTC
many | TRBJ2-7 | TRBV27 | TRBD2 | CASSLNAGVYEQYF | TGTGCCAGCAGTTTAAATGCGGGAGTCTACGAGCAGTACTTC
many | TRBJ2-7 | TRBV11-2 | TRBD1 | CASSLVQGPPYEQYF | TGTGCCAGCAGCTTAGTACAGGGGCCACCCTACGAGCAGTACTTC
few | TRBJ1-2 | TRBV19 | TRBD1 | CASSIRDRGYGYTF | TGTGCCAGTAGTATCCGGGACAGGGGTTACGGCTACACCTTC
. | TRBJ2-3 | TRBV28 | TRBD2 | CASSSRTSGSGDTQYF | TGTGCCAGCAGTTCCCGGACTAGCGGGAGCGGTGATACGCAGTATTTT
. | TRBJ2-2 | TRBV19 | TRBD2 | CASSMTTLAGGSVGELFF | TGTGCCAGTAGTATGACAACACTAGCGGGAGGGTCCGTCGGGGAGCTGTTTTTT
. | TRBJ2-7 | TRBV12-3/TRBV12-4 | . | CASKVRVGQGGDEQYF | TGTGCCAGCAAGGTGCGGGTAGGACAAGGGGGGGATGAGCAGTACTTC
many | TRBJ1-5 | TRBV2 | . | CASNEAPGAGQPQHF | TGTGCCAGCAACGAAGCTCCGGGGGCGGGGCAGCCCCAGCATTTT
. | TRBJ1-5 | TRBV4-2 | . | CASSQPDSNQPQHF | TGTGCCAGCAGCCAACCGGATAGCAATCAGCCCCAGCATTTT
. | TRBJ2-2 | TRBV7-2 | TRBD2 | CASSVASGSSSGELFF | TGTGCCAGCAGCGTAGCTAGCGGGAGTAGTTCCGGGGAGCTGTTTTTT
many | TRBJ2-1 | TRBV5-1 | . | CASSFSRAFHNEQFF | TGCGCCAGCAGCTTTAGCAGGGCTTTTCACAATGAGCAGTTCTTC
few | TRBJ1-5 | TRBV7-2 | TRBD1 | CASSLGQARNQPQHF | TGTGCCAGCAGCTTGGGACAGGCGCGCAATCAGCCCCAGCATTTT
many | TRBJ1-5 | TRBV28 | . | CASSLPPGRFQPQHF | TGTGCCAGCAGCCTACCGCCCGGGCGGTTTCAGCCCCAGCATTTT
few | TRBJ2-1 | TRBV7-8 | TRBD2 | CASSLGAAGGRDEQFF | TGTGCCAGCAGCTTAGGAGCAGCGGGAGGGCGGGATGAGCAGTTCTTC
many | TRBJ2-3 | TRBV3-1 | TRBD2 | CASSSIAGVGDTQYF | TGTGCCAGCAGCTCGATAGCGGGAGTGGGTGATACGCAGTATTTT
. | TRBJ2-3 | TRBV19 | TRBD2 | CASRGLAGEADTQYF | TGTGCCAGTAGGGGACTAGCGGGAGAGGCAGATACGCAGTATTTT
many | TRBJ2-1 | TRBV20-1 | TRBD2 | CGRRAGGPGNEQFF | TGCGGGAGACGAGCGGGAGGGCCCGGCAATGAGCAGTTCTTC
many | TRBJ1-1 | TRBV27 | . | CASSLYGENTEAFF | TGTGCCAGCAGTTTATATGGGGAGAACACTGAAGCTTTCTTT
many | TRBJ1-5 | TRBV28 | . | CASSFFGVFQPQHF | TGTGCCAGCAGTTTTTTCGGGGTATTTCAGCCCCAGCATTTT
few | TRBJ2-7 | TRBV7-9 | TRBD2 | CASSLIRPAGPNEQYF | TGTGCCAGCAGCTTAATCCGCCCAGCGGGACCCAACGAGCAGTACTTC
many | TRBJ2-5 | TRBV3-1 | . | CASSPLRGGGDLQETQYF | TGTGCCAGCAGCCCACTTCGTGGCGGCGGAGACCTCCAAGAGACCCAGTACTTC
. | TRBJ2-7 | TRBV3-1 | . | CASSPDSAYEQYF | TGTGCCAGCAGCCCAGACTCGGCCTACGAGCAGTACTTC
many | TRBJ2-5 | TRBV3-1 | . | CASSQVSETQYF | TGTGCCAGCAGCCAAGTGAGTGAGACCCAGTACTTC
. | TRBJ2-3 | TRBV5-4 | TRBD2 | CASSSGTSGTSTDTQYF | TGTGCCAGCAGCTCCGGGACTAGCGGAACTAGCACAGATACGCAGTATTTT
many | TRBJ2-1 | TRBV30 | TRBD2 | CAWSVAGGNEQFF | TGTGCCTGGAGTGTAGCGGGAGGGAATGAGCAGTTCTTC
few | TRBJ1-6 | TRBV6-1 | TRBD1 | CAIRGAGGVSPLHF | TGTGCCATTCGAGGGGCAGGGGGCGTGTCACCCCTCCACTTT
. | TRBJ2-1 | TRBV4-3 | . | CASSQETSLLSSYNEQFF | TGCGCCAGCAGCCAAGAAACTAGCCTTTTGAGCTCCTACAATGAGCAGTTCTTC
many | TRBJ2-1 | TRBV7-8 | TRBD2 | CASSPRGLAGFNEQFF | TGTGCCAGCAGCCCCCGGGGACTAGCGGGATTCAATGAGCAGTTCTTC
many | TRBJ1-1 | TRBV3-1 | . | CASSHGYTEAFF | TGTGCCAGCAGCCATGGCTACACTGAAGCTTTCTTT